The entry below describes one T cell receptor (beta chain). These data originate in a study of shared clonotypes between healthy human individuals. CDR3 length: 15 residues. Germline loops: CDR1 MDHEN, CDR2 SYDVKM. The V end lost 7 bases, the J end lost 2 bases, and 15 bases lay between the germline ends. The data were produced by immunoSEQ multiplex PCR, yet TCRdb's version contains in-frame clones alone and is incomplete. The sample shows 650,000 to 800,000 clones, roughly two thirds of them seen only once. The chain has TRBV28 and TRBJ1-3; D is uncertain. Sequenced input: memory CD4+ T cells sorted from blood. As to subset: CD45RA-negative fraction. The source of this sequence is a woman aged 25 to 39 in good health. Here the CDR3 DNA reads TGTGCCAGCAAGTACCCTGGCCTGGCTGGAAACACCATATATTTT. Translated: CASKYPGLAGNTIYF.